These T cell receptor beta chains were read from a single sample in a study of blood T cells in healthy people across ages. TCRdb fed the 5' RACE reads into MiXCR, producing one record per CDR3 protein. The repertoire holds roughly 700,000 distinct CDR3 sequences, roughly 49% seen once, with under 35% in the top ten. Sequencing was carried out using blood. These receptors came from a woman aged 55-69 years in good health. CDR3s include the opening cysteine and the closing phenylalanine or tryptophan. D genes are given only for firm matches. Part of the rows lack a size; the others show once, few, many or a class for expanded clones.

j_call clone_size v_call d_call cdr3_aa cdr3_nt
TRBJ1-1 few TRBV15 NA CATSRVSQGRTEAFF TGTGCCACCAGCAGAGTTTCTCAGGGACGGACTGAAGCTTTCTTT
TRBJ2-1 NA TRBV12-3/TRBV12-4 NA CAIIFAENEQFF TGTGCCATCATTTTTGCGGAGAATGAGCAGTTCTTC
TRBJ2-7 NA TRBV5-1 NA CASSPGLGAYEQYF TGCGCCAGCAGCCCGGGCCTGGGGGCCTACGAGCAGTACTTC
TRBJ2-5 NA TRBV5-6 NA CASSFEGPEETQYF TGTGCCAGCAGCTTTGAGGGGCCAGAAGAGACCCAGTACTTC
TRBJ2-1 NA TRBV29-1 NA CSAEAGNEQFF TGCAGCGCCGAAGCGGGCAATGAGCAGTTCTTC
TRBJ2-5 NA TRBV20-1 NA CSASSGARKNIQYF TGCAGTGCTAGTTCAGGGGCGAGAAAAAACATCCAGTACTTC
TRBJ2-7 NA TRBV5-6 NA CASNRGWDEQYF TGTGCCAGCAACCGGGGCTGGGACGAGCAGTACTTC
TRBJ2-7 NA TRBV24-1 NA CATRRSTGFYEQYF TGTGCCACCAGGCGGTCTACAGGATTCTACGAGCAGTACTTC
TRBJ2-1 NA TRBV2 NA CASSETDPGEQFF TGTGCCAGCAGTGAGACGGACCCGGGTGAGCAGTTCTTC
TRBJ2-7 few TRBV6-2/TRBV6-3 NA CASSYTGLTYEQYF TGTGCCAGCAGTTATACAGGTCTTACCTACGAGCAGTACTTC
TRBJ1-1 NA TRBV2 NA CASSEAARNTEAFF TGTGCCAGCAGTGAAGCGGCCAGGAACACTGAAGCTTTCTTT
TRBJ2-7 few TRBV28 TRBD2 CASRRLAGAQYEQYF TGTGCCAGCAGGAGACTAGCGGGAGCCCAATACGAGCAGTACTTC
TRBJ1-2 few TRBV7-8 NA CASSRAGLGYGYTF TGTGCCAGCAGTCGCGCGGGTTTAGGGTATGGCTACACCTTC
TRBJ2-2 NA TRBV12-3/TRBV12-4 NA CASSKGSGELFF TGTGCCAGCAGTAAGGGTTCTGGGGAGCTGTTTTTT
TRBJ2-5 NA TRBV7-9 NA CASSRPLRQETQYF TGTGCCAGCAGCCGCCCACTTCGACAAGAGACCCAGTACTTC
TRBJ2-2 few TRBV6-2/TRBV6-3 TRBD2 CASTPSGLAGTGELFF TGTGCCAGCACCCCATCGGGACTAGCGGGTACCGGGGAGCTGTTTTTT
TRBJ2-7 NA TRBV3-1 TRBD1 CASSPKDRYAYEQYF TGTGCCAGCAGCCCGAAGGACAGGTACGCCTACGAGCAGTACTTC
TRBJ2-7 few TRBV5-1 NA CASSLAGAPSNYEQYF TGCGCCAGCAGCTTGGCCGGGGCCCCCTCCAACTACGAGCAGTACTTC
TRBJ1-1 NA TRBV21-1 NA CASSNLPPSPEAFF TGTGCCAGCAGCAATTTGCCCCCCAGCCCTGAAGCTTTCTTT
TRBJ2-3 NA TRBV20-1 NA CSARGIGAQTSSTDTQYF TGCAGTGCTAGAGGGATCGGGGCCCAAACCTCTAGCACAGATACGCAGTATTTT
TRBJ2-6 few TRBV11-2 NA CASSLVVILIAALDSGANVLTF TGTGCCAGCAGCTTAGTCGTTATACTAATTGCTGCCCTAGATTCTGGGGCCAACGTCCTGACTTTC
TRBJ1-2 NA TRBV7-9 TRBD1 CASSLLQGWDGYTF TGTGCCAGCAGCTTACTACAGGGGTGGGATGGCTACACCTTC